Listed here is a single T cell receptor beta chain. The sample belongs to a study of blood T cell repertoires in COVID-19. Overall study: Both acute and convalescent COVID-19 samples were obtained from the United States, Italy and Spain. From T cells, B-cell-depleted T cells, or PBMCs came the material, which was cDNA or gDNA.

V lost 8 bases to trimming and J lost 7 bases; unmatched junction nucleotides: 10. This CDR3 region has 13 residues. Germline loops: CDR1 GTSNPN, CDR2 SVGIG (reference sequence). The authors' processing: Reference gene primer amplification yielded estimated nucleated cell counts. Some clones are missing from TCRdb's copy, which holds only in-frame ones; the method was immunoSEQ multiplex PCR. For V, J and clone size, that table is used; D and trimming come from the DNA. Of roughly 140,000 clones in the sample, around 90% are singletons; the top ten hold roughly 4.5%. The sample comprised peripheral blood. The J gene is TRBJ1-2, the V gene TRBV30, with 10 bases identical to TRBD1. The TCR comes from a woman aged 55-70 years with active or convalescent COVID-19. CDR3 in amino acids: CARLDRGHFGYTF. The CDR3 DNA is TGTGCCCGGTTAGACAGGGGGCATTTTGGCTACACCTTC.